This TCR beta chain was documented in a study of cytomegalovirus exposure and HLA in healthy donors. Both 60 Vbeta primers and 13 Jbeta primers went into the PCR. Libraries were prepared by immunoSEQ multiplex PCR; TCRdb keeps only in-frame clonotypes and omits some of them. The sample carries roughly 200,000 clones, around 80% recorded once. This CDR3 is built from 15 residues. V was cut by 3 bases and J by 0 bases, with 8 bases left in between. Germline V gives CDR1 KGHSH, CDR2 LQKENI. This receptor was taken from a man aged 35 to 55 in good health and CMV-seronegative. Source material: PBMCs. The rearrangement uses TRBV18 and TRBJ1-4; D gene unclear. In DNA form, the CDR3 reads TGTGCCAGCTCACCGGACGGGGCAACTAATGAAAAACTGTTTTTT. The encoded protein is CASSPDGATNEKLFF.